The T cell receptor (beta chain) described here comes from a study of T cell repertoires in cytomegalovirus infection. TCRdb independently ran MiXCR on the reads; one entry per CDR3 protein. The sample has around 170,000 distinct CDR3 sequences, about an eighth seen once. This clonotype occurred a few times. The clonotype comes from a human donor in good health (CMV status not recorded). Some clones in this sample may be carry-over from other donors' samples. Sequencing was performed on PBMCs.

CDR3 nucleotide sequence: TGCAGCGCCAGGGGGACGAGGGCAGGGGTATCAGGCCTAACCTACGAGCAGTACTTC. It codes for CSARGTRAGVSGLTYEQYF. V gene TRBV29-1 combines with J gene TRBJ2-7; TRBD1 matches 7 bases. The J segment lost 2 bases and the V segment lost 7 bases, leaving 26 bases of the junction unmatched. The CDR3 extends over 19 amino acids. Germline V gene data show CDR1 as SQVTM and CDR2 as ANQGSEA.